This T cell receptor (beta chain) derives from a study of blood T cells in healthy people across ages. Findings and limits, study-wide: Roughly linearly, TCR beta diversity per million T cells fell as age increased. Greater diversity and more naive CD4+ cells were seen in long-lived donors than in aged donors.

The CDR3 spans 16 residues. Germline V gene data show CDR1 as DFQATT and CDR2 as SNEGSKA (reference sequence). Deletions cut 0 bases from V and 6 bases from J, with 18 bases between. Notes on this clonotype: Its matching antigen is unknown.

Primers used in a second PCR of about 7 to 12 cycles were a sample-barcoded 5' primer and a J-beta primer mix. Each sample yielded at least 2.5 million CDR3-containing paired-end reads. TCRdb used MiXCR to reprocess the 5' RACE reads, holding one entry per CDR3 protein. The sample carries around 1,600,000 distinct CDR3 sequences, 35% to 45% recorded once. V usage is TRBV20-1 and J usage is TRBJ2-1; D is possibly TRBD2 (7 bases). The sample taken for sequencing was blood. The receptor comes from a woman between 18 and 30 years old in good health. CDR3 sequence: CSARDLGGPWGNEQFF. The CDR3 nucleotides read TGCAGTGCTAGAGATCTCGGGGGGCCCTGGGGCAATGAGCAGTTCTTC.